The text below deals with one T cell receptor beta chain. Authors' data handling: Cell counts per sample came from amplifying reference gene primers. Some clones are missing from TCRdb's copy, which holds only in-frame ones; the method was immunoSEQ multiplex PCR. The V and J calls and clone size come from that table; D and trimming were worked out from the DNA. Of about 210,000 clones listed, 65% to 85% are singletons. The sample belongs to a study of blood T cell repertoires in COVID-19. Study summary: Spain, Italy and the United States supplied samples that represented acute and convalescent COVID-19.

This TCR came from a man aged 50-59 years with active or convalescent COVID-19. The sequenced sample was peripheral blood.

As DNA, the CDR3 is TGTGCCAGCAGCTCAAGCACAGATACGCAGTATTTT. Translated: CASSSSTDTQYF. This chain links TRBV7-6 with TRBJ2-3; D gene ambiguous. There are 12 residues in the CDR3. Per the germline V gene, CDR1 is SGHVS and CDR2 is FNYEAQ. The V end was cut by 4 bases, the J end by 0 bases, with 2 bases between.